This T cell receptor (beta chain) was sequenced in a study of OX40 agonist ivuxolimab in advanced cancers. Trimming shortened V by 5 bases and J by 3 bases, and 13 bases separated the two germline ends. CDR1 is MGHDK, CDR2 SYGVNS, per germline. The CDR3 covers 14 residues. Using immunoSEQ multiplex PCR, the repertoire was profiled, and TCRdb retains in-frame clones only, with some absent. The sample holds 85,000 to 100,000 clones, 85% to 95% seen once. Source: CD4+ or CD8+ T cells sorted from blood, taken in a trial of the OX40 agonist ivuxolimab. The rearrangement links TRBV25-1 to TRBJ1-2; TRBD1 might be the D (6 bases). This receptor was taken from an adult with an advanced solid tumor such as melanoma, head and neck, liver or kidney cancer. CDR3 region: CASSLGGADYGYTF. CDR3 DNA sequence: TGTGCCAGCAGTCTAGGGGGGGCGGACTATGGCTACACCTTC.